One sample yielded the 14 T cell receptor beta chains listed below, sequenced in a study of CD39 and CD103 CD8 tumor-infiltrating T cells. TCRdb's table, derived via immunoSEQ multiplex PCR, lists solely in-frame clones and lacks some. The data show under 4,500 clones, approximately 63% seen once. The material sequenced was CD39- CD103- CD8+ T cells sorted from the tumor. The subset is: CD103-CD39- double-negative CD45RA- CD8 T cells. Source of these receptors: a human donor with head and neck squamous cell carcinoma.

This rearrangement joins TRBV30 to TRBJ2-3; D possibly corresponds to TRBD2 (7 bases). V dropped 0 bases and J dropped 6 bases, with 16 bases sitting between them. Germline V gene lookup returns CDR1 GTSNPN and CDR2 SVGIG (reference sequence). The CDR3 loop spans 15 amino acids. The CDR3 here is CAWSVGGGAMDTQYF. CDR3 DNA sequence: TGTGCCTGGAGTGTTGGAGGGGGGGCAATGGATACGCAGTATTTT.

The chain combines TRBV10-2 with TRBJ2-7; a weak D match, TRBD2 (5 bases). V lost 4 bases and J lost 5, with 18 bases in between. CDR1 is WSHSY, CDR2 SAAADI, per germline. CDR3 length: 15 residues. The CDR3 sequence: CASSVGGSGGHEQYF. The CDR3 coding sequence is TGCGCCAGCAGTGTTGGTGGCTCTGGAGGACACGAGCAGTACTTC.

This clone was seen a few times. V usage is TRBV2 and J usage is TRBJ1-5; tentatively, D is TRBD1 (6 bases). Per germline, CDR1 SNHLY and CDR2 FYNNEI. V lost 4 bases and J 4 bases, leaving 11 bases between the germline ends. The CDR3 has 14 amino acids. CDR3 region: CASSGAGANQPQHF. CDR3 nucleotides: TGTGCCAGCAGTGGGGCAGGGGCTAATCAGCCCCAGCATTTT.

The chain carries TRBV7-6 and TRBJ2-1; D might be TRBD2 (5 bases). This CDR3 has 14 residues. Germline CDR1 is SGHVS and CDR2 is FNYEAQ. V shed 0 bases and J shed 3 bases, with 6 bases lying between them. The CDR3 spells CASSLARVYNEQFF. CDR3 nucleotides: TGTGCCAGCAGCTTAGCGAGGGTCTACAATGAGCAGTTCTTC.

The chain links TRBV7-8 to TRBJ1-5, with unresolved D. V was shortened by 5 bases and J by 9 bases, with 20 bases between the two germline ends. The CDR3 has 15 residues. Germline-derived CDR1 and CDR2 are SGHVS and FQNEAQ. CDR3: CASSPEAHRPSPQHF. In DNA form, the CDR3 reads TGTGCCAGCAGCCCGGAGGCCCATCGGCCTTCGCCCCAGCATTTT.

This clone was recorded a few times. The J gene is TRBJ2-3, the V gene TRBV6-5; tentative D call: TRBD2 (6 bases). Trimming pared 5 bases from V and 4 bases from J, leaving 13 bases between. CDR1 is MNHEY and CDR2 is SVGAGI in the germline V gene. The CDR3 extends over 14 amino acids. CDR3 nucleotides: TGTGCCAGCAGTGCGGGGTGGGGCTCAGATACGCAGTATTTT. It yields the protein CASSAGWGSDTQYF.

The CDR3 here is CASSAEGGNGEKLFF. In nucleotides, the CDR3 is TGTGCCAGCAGCGCCGAGGGGGGGAACGGTGAAAAACTGTTTTTT. The chain uses TRBV9 and TRBJ1-4, with D maybe TRBD1 (6 bases). The V end lost 3 bases, the J end lost 7 bases, and 16 bases lay between the germline ends. The CDR3 spans 15 residues. Germline-derived CDR1 and CDR2 are SGDLS and YYNGEE.

This chain uses TRBV9 with TRBJ2-3; perhaps TRBD2 as D (7 bases). The CDR3 sequence is 14 residues long. The ends were cut back, 7 bases at V and 2 bases at J, with 14 bases in the middle. The germline V gene encodes CDR1 SGDLS and CDR2 YYNGEE. The CDR3 spells CASRGATSTDTQYF. CDR3 coding DNA: TGTGCCAGCCGGGGGGCTACCTCCACAGATACGCAGTATTTT.

The chain has TRBV6-5 and TRBJ2-1; D perhaps matches TRBD1 (5 bases). The germline CDR1 and CDR2 sequences are MNHEY and SVGAGI. This CDR3 is built from 14 residues. With 2 bases removed from V and 12 bases from J, the gap between germline ends came to 17 bases. In DNA, the CDR3 is TGTGCCAGCAGTTACGACGTTCAGGGATTGTGGCAGTTCTTC. Translation: CASSYDVQGLWQFF.

The rearrangement links TRBV6-5 to TRBJ2-3; D is perhaps TRBD1 or TRBD2 (5 bases each). The germline V and J ends were trimmed by 5 bases and 2 bases, with 11 bases remaining between them. The CDR3 has 14 residues. Looked up from germline, CDR1 is MNHEY and CDR2 is SVGAGI. CDR3 in DNA: TGTGCCAGCAGTAGAAGGGACCACACAGATACGCAGTATTTT. Amino acids: CASSRRDHTDTQYF.

This chain connects TRBV19 to TRBJ1-5, with D perhaps matching TRBD1 (6 bases). CDR3 length equals 13 residues. Trimming pared 3 bases from V and 10 bases from J, leaving 13 bases between. In germline, CDR1 is LNHDA, CDR2 SQIVND (reference sequence). This CDR3 is CASSMGASTPQHF. The DNA of the CDR3 is TGTGCCAGTAGTATGGGGGCAAGTACTCCCCAGCATTTT.

The gene calls are TRBV5-6 and TRBJ2-7, with 10 bases lining up with TRBD1. V gave up 2 bases and J gave up 3 bases; unmatched junction bases: 2. Per the germline V gene, CDR1 is SGHDT and CDR2 is YYEEEE. This CDR3 has 14 amino acids. CDR3 region: CASSFGTGDYEQYF. The CDR3 DNA reads TGTGCCAGCAGCTTTGGGACAGGGGACTACGAGCAGTACTTC.

In regard to this clone: The junction and the germline gene differ at one end; a read error may be behind it. The chain joins TRBV7-8 to TRBJ2-7; TRBD1 agrees at 10 bases. In germline, CDR1 is SGHVS, CDR2 FQNEAQ. The CDR3 totals 16 residues. This chain's CDR3 is CASSLIGQGVSDEQYF. CDR3 nucleotide sequence: TGTGCCAGCAGCTTAATCGGACAGGGGGTCTCCGACGAGCAGTACTTC.

This clone qualifies as large. The V call is TRBV4-3, the J call TRBJ2-7, with unresolved D. Trimming took 0 bases from V and 0 from J, leaving 6 bases between them. Germline values: CDR1 LGHNA, CDR2 YSLEER. This CDR3 is 14 amino acids long. CDR3 bases: TGCGCCAGCAGCCAAGATAAGCTCTCCTACGAGCAGTACTTC. Residues: CASSQDKLSYEQYF.